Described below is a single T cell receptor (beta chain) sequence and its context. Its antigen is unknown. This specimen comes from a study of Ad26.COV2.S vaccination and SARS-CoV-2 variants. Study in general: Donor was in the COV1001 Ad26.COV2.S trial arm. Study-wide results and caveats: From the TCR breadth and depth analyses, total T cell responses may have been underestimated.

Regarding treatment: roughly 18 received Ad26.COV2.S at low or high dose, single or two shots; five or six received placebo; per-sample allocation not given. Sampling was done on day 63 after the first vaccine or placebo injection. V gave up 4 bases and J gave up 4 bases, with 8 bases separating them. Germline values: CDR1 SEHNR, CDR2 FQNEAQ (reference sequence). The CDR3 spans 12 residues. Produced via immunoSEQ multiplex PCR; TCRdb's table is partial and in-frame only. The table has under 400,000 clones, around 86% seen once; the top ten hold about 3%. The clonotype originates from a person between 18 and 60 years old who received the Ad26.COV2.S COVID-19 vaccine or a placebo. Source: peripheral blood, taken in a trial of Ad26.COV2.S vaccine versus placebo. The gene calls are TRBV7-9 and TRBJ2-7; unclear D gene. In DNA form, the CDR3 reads TGTGCCAGCAGCTCTACACCTTACGAGCAGTACTTC. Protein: CASSSTPYEQYF.